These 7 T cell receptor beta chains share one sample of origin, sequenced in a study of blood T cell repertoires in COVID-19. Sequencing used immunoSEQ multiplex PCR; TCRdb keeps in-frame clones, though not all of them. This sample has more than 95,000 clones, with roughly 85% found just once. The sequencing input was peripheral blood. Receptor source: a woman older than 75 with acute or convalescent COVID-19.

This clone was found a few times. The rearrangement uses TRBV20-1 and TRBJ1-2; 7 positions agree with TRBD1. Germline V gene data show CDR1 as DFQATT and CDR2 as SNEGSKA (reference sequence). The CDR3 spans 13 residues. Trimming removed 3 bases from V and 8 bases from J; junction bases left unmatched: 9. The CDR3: CSASWDRSQGYTF. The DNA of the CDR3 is TGCAGTGCTAGTTGGGACAGAAGTCAGGGCTACACCTTC.

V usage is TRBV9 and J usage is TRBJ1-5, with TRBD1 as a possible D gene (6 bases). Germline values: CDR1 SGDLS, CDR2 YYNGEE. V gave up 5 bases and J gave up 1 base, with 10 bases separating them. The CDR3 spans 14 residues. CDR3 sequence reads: CASSFGQSNQPQHF. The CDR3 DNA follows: TGTGCCAGCAGTTTTGGACAGAGCAATCAGCCCCAGCATTTT.

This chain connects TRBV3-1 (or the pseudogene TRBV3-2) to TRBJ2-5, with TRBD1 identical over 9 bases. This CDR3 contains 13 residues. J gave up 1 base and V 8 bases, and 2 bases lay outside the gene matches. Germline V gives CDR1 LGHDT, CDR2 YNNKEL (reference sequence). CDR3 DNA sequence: TGTGCCAGCCGGGACAGGGTCCAAGAGACCCAGTACTTC. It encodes CASRDRVQETQYF.

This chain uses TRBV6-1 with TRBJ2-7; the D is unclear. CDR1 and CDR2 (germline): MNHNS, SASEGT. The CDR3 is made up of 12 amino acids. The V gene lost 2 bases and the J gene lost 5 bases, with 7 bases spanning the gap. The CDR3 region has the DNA TGTGCCAGCAGTGAATCTAGGCACGAGCAGTACGTC. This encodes CASSESRHEQYV.

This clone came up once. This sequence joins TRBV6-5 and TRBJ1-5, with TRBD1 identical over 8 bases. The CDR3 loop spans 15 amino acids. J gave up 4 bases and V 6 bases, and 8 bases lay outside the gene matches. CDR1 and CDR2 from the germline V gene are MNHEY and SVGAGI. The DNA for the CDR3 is TGTGCCAGCAGGTCCGGGACAGGCTGGAATCAGCCCCAGCATTTT. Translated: CASRSGTGWNQPQHF.

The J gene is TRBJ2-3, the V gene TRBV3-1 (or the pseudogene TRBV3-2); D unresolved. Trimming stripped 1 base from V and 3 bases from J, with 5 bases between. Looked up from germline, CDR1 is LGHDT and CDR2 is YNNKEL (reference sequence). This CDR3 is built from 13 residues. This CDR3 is CASSQVETDTQYF. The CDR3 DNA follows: TGTGCCAGCAGCCAAGTGGAGACAGATACGCAGTATTTT.

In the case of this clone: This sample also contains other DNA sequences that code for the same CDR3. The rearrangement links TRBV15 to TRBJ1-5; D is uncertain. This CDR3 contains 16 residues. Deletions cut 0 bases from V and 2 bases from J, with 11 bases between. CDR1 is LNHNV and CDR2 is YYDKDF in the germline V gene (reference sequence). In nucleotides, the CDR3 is TGTGCCACCAGCAGAGACCCCCCCGGAGGCAATCAGCCCCAGCATTTT. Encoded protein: CATSRDPPGGNQPQHF.